There are a few counts of the clone carrying this TCR beta chain. What it binds is unknown. TCRdb reprocessed the 5' RACE reads with MiXCR, giving one entry per CDR3 protein. The table includes 30,000 to 35,000 distinct CDR3 sequences, about 31% detected once. The germline V and J ends were trimmed by 5 bases and 0 bases, with 8 bases remaining between them. Per germline, CDR1 SGHVS and CDR2 FNYEAQ. CDR3 length equals 13 residues. This sample was taken from a study of CD8 T cells in ankylosing spondylitis. Findings of the study overall: Reportedly, disease-linked clones are significantly enriched in ankylosing spondylitis patients' matched synovial fluid.

This receptor was identified in a male donor with ankylosing spondylitis. Sequencing was carried out using synovial fluid, either unsorted or a sorted T cell fraction (not recorded which). The rearrangement uses TRBV7-6 and TRBJ2-7, with D unresolved. CDR3 loop: CASSPSFSYEQYF. The CDR3 nucleotides read TGTGCCAGCAGCCCTTCTTTCTCCTACGAGCAGTACTTC.